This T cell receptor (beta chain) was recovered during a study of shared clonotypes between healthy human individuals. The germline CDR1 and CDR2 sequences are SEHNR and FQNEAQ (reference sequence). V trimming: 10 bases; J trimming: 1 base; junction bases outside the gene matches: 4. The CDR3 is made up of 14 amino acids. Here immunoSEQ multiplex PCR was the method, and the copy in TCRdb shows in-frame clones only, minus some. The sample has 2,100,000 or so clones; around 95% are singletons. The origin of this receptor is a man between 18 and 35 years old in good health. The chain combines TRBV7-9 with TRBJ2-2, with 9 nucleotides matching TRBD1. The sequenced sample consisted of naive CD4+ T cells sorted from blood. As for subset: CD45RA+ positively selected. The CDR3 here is CATTGGENTGELFF. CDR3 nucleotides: TGTGCCACCACAGGGGGCGAGAACACCGGGGAGCTGTTTTTT.